These T cell receptor beta chains were read from a single sample in a study of early T cells in non-severe SARS-CoV-2 infection. Each CDR3 protein is one row after TCRdb ran MiXCR on the 5' RACE reads. The repertoire holds approximately 32,000 distinct CDR3 sequences, around 4.3% seen once, with under 6% in the top ten. Sequencing was done on a sample of whole blood. Receptor source: an adult who was a healthcare worker with PCR-confirmed SARS-CoV-2 infection or an uninfected control (not recorded which). Both conserved end residues are part of each CDR3. D genes are given only for firm matches. Not every row has a clone size; where given, it reads once, few, many or a size class.

CDR3aa: CASRSGREGNTIYF
CDR3nt: TGTGCCAGCAGGTCGGGCAGGGAAGGAAACACCATATATTTT
len: 14
d_gene: NA
j_gene: TRBJ1-3
abundance: few
v_gene: TRBV7-2

CDR3aa: CASSRTSLYNEQFF
CDR3nt: TGTGCCAGCAGCCGGACGTCCCTCTACAATGAGCAGTTCTTC
len: 14
d_gene: NA
j_gene: TRBJ2-1
abundance: few
v_gene: TRBV9

CDR3aa: CASSFEGGSTNEKLFF
CDR3nt: TGTGCCAGCAGTTTCGAGGGAGGGTCAACTAATGAAAAACTGTTTTTT
len: 16
d_gene: NA
j_gene: TRBJ1-4
abundance: many
v_gene: TRBV12-3/TRBV12-4

CDR3aa: CASSLNPGTSGRTQYF
CDR3nt: TGTGCCAGCAGCTTAAACCCCGGGACTAGCGGGAGGACGCAGTATTTT
len: 16
d_gene: TRBD2
j_gene: TRBJ2-3
abundance: many
v_gene: TRBV7-3

CDR3aa: CSIQGANTEAFF
CDR3nt: TGCAGCATTCAGGGGGCGAACACTGAAGCTTTCTTT
len: 12
d_gene: TRBD1
j_gene: TRBJ1-1
abundance: many
v_gene: TRBV29-1

CDR3aa: CASSLTGEPGETQYF
CDR3nt: TGTGCCAGCAGCTTGACAGGGGAGCCGGGGGAGACCCAGTACTTC
len: 15
d_gene: TRBD1
j_gene: TRBJ2-5
abundance: many
v_gene: TRBV7-2

CDR3aa: CSVRTGANTEAFF
CDR3nt: TGCAGCGTCCGGACAGGGGCGAACACTGAAGCTTTCTTT
len: 13
d_gene: TRBD1
j_gene: TRBJ1-1
abundance: many
v_gene: TRBV29-1

CDR3aa: CASSPETGRLAKNIQYF
CDR3nt: TGTGCCAGTAGTCCCGAGACAGGCCGTCTAGCCAAAAACATTCAGTACTTC
len: 17
d_gene: NA
j_gene: TRBJ2-4
abundance: many
v_gene: TRBV19

CDR3aa: CASRDREGTDTQYF
CDR3nt: TGTGCCAGCAGGGACAGGGAAGGGACAGATACGCAGTATTTT
len: 14
d_gene: TRBD1
j_gene: TRBJ2-3
abundance: NA
v_gene: TRBV6-5

CDR3aa: CASSLEHRGLETQYF
CDR3nt: TGTGCCAGCAGCTTAGAGCACAGGGGGCTTGAGACCCAGTACTTC
len: 15
d_gene: TRBD1
j_gene: TRBJ2-5
abundance: once
v_gene: TRBV7-8

CDR3aa: CASSSNTEAFF
CDR3nt: TGCGCCAGCAGCTCCAACACTGAAGCTTTCTTT
len: 11
d_gene: NA
j_gene: TRBJ1-1
abundance: many
v_gene: TRBV5-1

CDR3aa: CASSPLGGRQETQYF
CDR3nt: TGTGCCAGCAGCCCCCTCGGCGGGAGGCAAGAGACCCAGTACTTC
len: 15
d_gene: TRBD2
j_gene: TRBJ2-5
abundance: many
v_gene: TRBV13

CDR3aa: CASSRPGQGGDTQYF
CDR3nt: TGTGCCAGCAGTCGACCCGGACAGGGAGGAGATACCCAGTACTTC
len: 15
d_gene: TRBD1
j_gene: TRBJ2-5
abundance: many
v_gene: TRBV12-3/TRBV12-4

CDR3aa: CASSPGTGGHEQFF
CDR3nt: TGTGCCAGCTCACCCGGGACAGGGGGGCATGAGCAGTTCTTC
len: 14
d_gene: TRBD1
j_gene: TRBJ2-1
abundance: many
v_gene: TRBV18

CDR3aa: CSASQENEQYF
CDR3nt: TGCAGTGCTAGCCAGGAGAACGAGCAGTACTTC
len: 11
d_gene: NA
j_gene: TRBJ2-7
abundance: NA
v_gene: TRBV20-1

CDR3aa: CASSSQGYEQFF
CDR3nt: TGTGCCAGCAGTTCACAGGGCTATGAGCAGTTCTTC
len: 12
d_gene: NA
j_gene: TRBJ2-1
abundance: many
v_gene: TRBV27

CDR3aa: CASSFEVAEQFF
CDR3nt: TGTGCCAGCAGCTTTGAGGTGGCCGAGCAGTTCTTC
len: 12
d_gene: NA
j_gene: TRBJ2-1
abundance: many
v_gene: TRBV7-6

CDR3aa: CASSFSGLESYEQYF
CDR3nt: TGTGCCAGCAGTTTTTCAGGGTTAGAGTCCTACGAGCAGTACTTC
len: 15
d_gene: NA
j_gene: TRBJ2-7
abundance: many
v_gene: TRBV6-5

CDR3aa: CASSAGLRNQPQHF
CDR3nt: TGTGCCTCGTCTGCAGGTCTTCGCAATCAGCCCCAGCATTTT
len: 14
d_gene: NA
j_gene: TRBJ1-5
abundance: many
v_gene: TRBV10-3

CDR3aa: CASSMRLAGGLDEQFF
CDR3nt: TGTGCCAGCAGCATGCGACTAGCGGGAGGTCTGGATGAGCAGTTCTTC
len: 16
d_gene: TRBD2
j_gene: TRBJ2-1
abundance: many
v_gene: TRBV7-3

CDR3aa: CASSFHRQGALYNEQFF
CDR3nt: TGTGCCAGCAGCTTCCACCGACAGGGAGCCTTATACAATGAGCAGTTCTTC
len: 17
d_gene: TRBD1
j_gene: TRBJ2-1
abundance: few
v_gene: TRBV11-3

CDR3aa: CASSPRGQGVNNEQFF
CDR3nt: TGTGCCAGCAGCCCGAGGGGACAGGGGGTTAACAATGAGCAGTTCTTC
len: 16
d_gene: TRBD1
j_gene: TRBJ2-1
abundance: many
v_gene: TRBV9